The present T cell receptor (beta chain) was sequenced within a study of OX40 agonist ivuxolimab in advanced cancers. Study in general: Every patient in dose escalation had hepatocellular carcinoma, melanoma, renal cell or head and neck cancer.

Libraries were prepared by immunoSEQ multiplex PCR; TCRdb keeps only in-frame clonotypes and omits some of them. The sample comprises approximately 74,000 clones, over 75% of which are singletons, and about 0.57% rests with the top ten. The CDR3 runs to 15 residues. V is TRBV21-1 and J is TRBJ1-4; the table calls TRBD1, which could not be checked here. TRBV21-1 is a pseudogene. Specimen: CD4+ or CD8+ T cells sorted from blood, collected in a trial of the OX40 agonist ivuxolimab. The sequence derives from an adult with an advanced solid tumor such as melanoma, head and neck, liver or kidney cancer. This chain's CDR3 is CASSKGRQLNEKLFF. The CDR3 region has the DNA TGTGCCAGCAGCAAAGGTAGACAGCTTAATGAAAAACTGTTTTTT.